Here is one T cell receptor beta chain with its context. Single viable CD3+CD4+CD8-CD45RO+ cells were sorted as the memory CD4+ T cells. After thawing, CD4+ T cells were positively selected. Method: immunoSEQ multiplex PCR; TCRdb's copy keeps in-frame clones and lacks some. The table has over 65,000 clones, around 78% seen once. The data belong to a study of memory CD4+ T cells and cytomegalovirus serostatus. Trimming shortened V by 3 bases and J by 1 base, and 13 bases separated the two germline ends. The CDR3 contains 15 residues. CDR1 and CDR2 from the germline V gene are SGDLS and YYNGEE. Specimen: memory CD4+ T cells from blood. The sequence came from an adult in good health and CMV-seropositive. This sequence joins TRBV9 and TRBJ1-1; D perhaps matches TRBD1 (5 bases). In DNA, the CDR3 is TGTGCCAGCAGCGCCCTGGGCGGGACGAACACTGAAGCTTTCTTT. Amino acid sequence: CASSALGGTNTEAFF.